These 27 T cell receptor beta chains originate from one sample sequenced in a study of vaccination and CD4 T cells after COVID-19. The assay that was used to sequence DNA from cultured CD4+ T cells was the Oncomine TCR Beta short-read assay. TCRdb reanalysed the PCR reads using MiXCR and keeps one entry per CDR3 protein. Among around 25,000 distinct CDR3 sequences, 60% were seen once, and the ten largest hold about 14%. Treatment meaning: 10-day PBMC culture with coronavirus spike peptide pools or control peptides (ViraFEST assay). Their antigens are not known. This specimen was CD4+ T cells from blood, cultured in vitro, taken after SARS-CoV-2 vaccination. These receptors came from a human donor who received a COVID-19 vaccine.

The chain has TRBV12-3 or TRBV12-4 and TRBJ2-1; D not resolved. V was trimmed by 5 bases and J by 5 bases, leaving 16 bases between them. The CDR3 length is 15 residues. CDR3 loop: CASSTTIRLDNEQFF. CDR3 in DNA: TGTGCCAGCAGTACCACTATACGCCTTGACAATGAGCAGTTCTTC.

The chain carries TRBV6-1 and TRBJ1-1; D is uncertain. The germline V gene has CDR1 MNHNS and CDR2 SASEGT. V was cut by 7 bases and J by 6 bases, with 12 bases left in between. This CDR3 is built from 12 residues. CDR3 nucleotides: TGTGCCAGCAAGAGGAAGTCTGCTGAAGCTTTCTTT. It codes for CASKRKSAEAFF.

This clonotype was seen a handful of times. The chain is built from TRBV30 and TRBJ2-3; 8 bases match TRBD1. Losses at the gene ends were 6 bases for V and 1 base for J; bases not matched to a gene: 6. Germline CDR1 is GTSNPN and CDR2 is SVGIG (reference sequence). This CDR3 has 14 residues. The CDR3 loop reads CACYRGSGTDTQYF. The CDR3 DNA reads as TGTGCCTGTTACAGGGGGTCGGGCACAGATACGCAGTATTTT. The full variable domain, in which reference TRBV30 and TRBJ2-3 provide the parts outside the CDR3, is SQTIHQWPATLVQPVGSPLSLECTVEGTSNPNLYWYRQAAGRGLQLLFYSVGIGQISSEVPQNLSASRPQDRQFILSSKKLLLSDSGFYLCACYRGSGTDTQYFGPGTRLTVL.

The chain combines TRBV7-9 with TRBJ2-2; 7 positions match TRBD2. The CDR3 has 21 residues. Germline trimming cut 1 base from V and 5 bases from J; bases unmatched to any gene: 22. Germline V lookup: CDR1 SEHNR, CDR2 FQNEAQ (reference sequence). The CDR3 reads CASSLVAYMSGEGLWTGELFF. CDR3 sequence (DNA): TGTGCCAGCAGCTTAGTTGCGTACATGAGCGGGGAAGGCTTGTGGACCGGGGAGCTGTTTTTT.

The chain is built from TRBV11-2 and TRBJ2-7, with 7 bases identical to TRBD1. V lost 3 bases and J lost 2; bases outside the gene matches: 13. The CDR3 consists of 17 residues. Germline CDR1 and CDR2: SGHAT and FQNNGV. The CDR3 coding sequence is TGTGCCAGCAGCTTTCCCCCCGGGCAGGGGGACCCCTACGAGCAGTACTTC. Translating it yields CASSFPPGQGDPYEQYF.

The chain employs TRBV7-9 and TRBJ1-1; D is unclear. Trimming stripped 2 bases from V and 7 bases from J, with 8 bases between. The V gene's germline CDR1 is SEHNR and CDR2 FQNEAQ (reference sequence). The CDR3 contains 12 residues. The CDR3 DNA reads as TGTGCCAGCAGCTTACGCTCGTTTGAAGCTTTCTTT. Translated, it gives CASSLRSFEAFF. The full variable domain, with the rest looked up from reference TRBV7-9 and TRBJ1-1, is DTGVSQNPRHKITKRGQNVTFRCDPISEHNRLYWYRQTLGQGPEFLTYFQNEAQLEKSRLLSDRFSAERPKGSFSTLEIQRTEQGDSAMYLCASSLRSFEAFFGQGTRLTVV.

The chain uses TRBV7-9 and TRBJ1-2; TRBD1 is a possible D gene (5 bases). This CDR3 region has 14 residues. Germline V CDR1 and CDR2: SEHNR, FQNEAQ (reference sequence). V shed 0 bases and J shed 8 bases, with 13 bases lying between them. Here the CDR3 reads CASSLAGTPIGYTF. The DNA for the CDR3 is TGTGCCAGCAGCTTAGCGGGGACGCCGATCGGCTACACCTTC.

J is TRBJ2-1 and V is TRBV12-3 or TRBV12-4; 10 positions agree with TRBD2. The CDR3 has 17 amino acids. The J segment lost 5 bases and the V segment lost 3 bases, leaving 10 bases of the junction unmatched. The CDR3 DNA reads TGTGCCAGCAGTTTTCGGTCTAGCGGGGGTCAGAACAATGAGCAGTTCTTC. This codes for CASSFRSSGGQNNEQFF.

This chain connects TRBV20-1 to TRBJ1-2; possibly TRBD1 for D (5 bases). The CDR3 has 11 residues. Germline V CDR1 and CDR2: DFQATT, SNEGSKA (reference sequence). The CDR3 DNA reads as TGCAGCGTTGGGGCAGTGGATGGCTACACCTTC. It specifies CSVGAVDGYTF.

The gene calls are TRBV6-5 and TRBJ1-1, with D tentatively TRBD1 (5 bases). Germline values: CDR1 MNHEY, CDR2 SVGAGI. The V and J ends lost 3 bases and 1 base respectively, with 15 bases between them. The CDR3 length is 16 residues. This CDR3 is CASSYVGRGSNTEAFF. The CDR3 bases are TGTGCCAGCAGTTATGTGGGTCGGGGGTCGAACACTGAAGCTTTCTTT.

The V and J genes are TRBV12-3 or TRBV12-4 and TRBJ1-6; weak D call: TRBD1 (6 bases). V gave up 5 bases and J gave up 10 bases, with 15 bases separating them. The CDR3 has 14 amino acids. The chain's CDR3 is CASSNRAGDSPLHF. CDR3 sequence (DNA): TGTGCCAGCAGTAACAGGGCCGGGGACTCACCCCTCCACTTT.

The V call is TRBV4-1, the J call TRBJ2-3; D call uncertain. This CDR3 is built from 14 residues. Trimming took off 2 bases at V and 6 bases at J, with 12 bases between the two ends. Germline V gene sequence: CDR1 MGHRA, CDR2 YSYEKL. This CDR3 is CASSQSLGSDTQYF. The CDR3 DNA is TGCGCCAGCAGCCAATCTCTGGGGTCGGATACGCAGTATTTT.

The chain has TRBV20-1 and TRBJ1-1, with 10 bases identical to TRBD1. J was trimmed by 5 bases and V by 1 base; bases with no gene match: 4. There are 14 residues in the CDR3. Germline V gives CDR1 DFQATT, CDR2 SNEGSKA (reference sequence). The CDR3 here is CSARVPGQGTEAFF. The CDR3 DNA follows: TGCAGTGCTAGAGTTCCGGGACAGGGGACTGAAGCTTTCTTT.

V is TRBV19 and J is TRBJ2-1; D perhaps matches TRBD1 (6 bases). The CDR3 totals 17 residues. Germline CDR1 and CDR2: LNHDA and SQIVND (reference sequence). Trimming took off 0 bases at V and 6 bases at J, with 18 bases between the two ends. The CDR3 nucleotides read TGTGCCAGTAGTATAGATCTGGTCAGGGTAGGGGGCAATGAGCAGTTCTTC. Translated, it gives CASSIDLVRVGGNEQFF.

The chain joins TRBV11-2 to TRBJ2-7, with unresolved D. The CDR3 runs to 14 residues. Trimming left V 5 bases short and J 0 bases short, with 11 bases between. Germline CDR1 reads SGHAT; CDR2 reads FQNNGV. CDR3 in amino acids: CASSGPALSYEQYF. In DNA, the CDR3 is TGTGCCAGCAGCGGCCCCGCACTCTCCTACGAGCAGTACTTC. The full variable domain, with the rest looked up from reference TRBV11-2 and TRBJ2-7, is EAGVAQSPRYKIIEKRQSVAFWCNPISGHATLYWYQQILGQGPKLLIQFQNNGVVDDSQLPKDRFSAERLKGVDSTLKIQPAKLEDSAVYLCASSGPALSYEQYFGPGTRLTVT.

The V call is TRBV19, the J call TRBJ1-5, with 8 positions matching TRBD1. This CDR3 is built from 17 residues. V dropped 6 bases and J dropped 2; count of bases not matched to a gene: 12. The V gene's germline CDR1 is LNHDA and CDR2 SQIVND (reference sequence). The DNA of the CDR3 is TGTGCCAGTAGCCGCCCCCGGACAGGGATGGGCAATCAGCCCCAGCATTTT. This gives the protein CASSRPRTGMGNQPQHF.

The chain employs TRBV30 and TRBJ1-2; TRBD1 matches 7 bases. V gave up 0 bases and J gave up 6 bases; unmatched junction bases: 4. The CDR3 loop spans 13 amino acids. Germline V gene lookup returns CDR1 GTSNPN and CDR2 SVGIG (reference sequence). The CDR3 is CAWSVFGTDGYTF. The CDR3 DNA follows: TGTGCCTGGAGTGTATTTGGGACAGATGGCTACACCTTC.

This chain links TRBV27 with TRBJ1-2; TRBD1 matches at 11 bases. Germline CDR1 reads MNHEY; CDR2 reads SMNVEV (reference sequence). CDR3 size: 17 residues. The V segment lost 5 bases and the J segment 4 bases; nucleotides outside the gene matches: 12. In DNA, the CDR3 is TGTGCCAGCAGTGGGTCTGGACAGGGGGCGTTTCGCTATGGCTACACCTTC. Translation gives CASSGSGQGAFRYGYTF.

CDR3 in amino acids: CASSEVGQSKETQYF. CDR3 sequence (DNA): TGTGCCAGCAGTGAAGTCGGTCAGTCCAAAGAGACCCAGTACTTC. The genes are TRBV2 and TRBJ2-5; no reliable D call. The V gene's germline CDR1 is SNHLY and CDR2 FYNNEI. The CDR3 runs 15 residues. Between the trimmed V and J ends, which lost 1 base and 3 bases, there was a span of 12 bases.

V usage is TRBV7-8 and J usage is TRBJ1-6; a weak D match, TRBD1 (5 bases). V lost 4 bases and J lost 6, with 16 bases in between. This CDR3 is built from 16 residues. Germline V gene lookup returns CDR1 SGHVS and CDR2 FQNEAQ. The CDR3 DNA follows: TGTGCCAGCAGCTCCCCCGTGGGACGGGGTAATTCACCCCTCCACTTT. It codes for CASSSPVGRGNSPLHF.

The chain employs TRBV20-1 and TRBJ1-1; possible D gene TRBD1, 6 bases. Per the germline V gene, CDR1 is DFQATT and CDR2 is SNEGSKA (reference sequence). V gave up 2 bases and J gave up 2 bases, with 12 bases separating them. This CDR3 has 14 residues. The CDR3 loop is CSARLPGGNTEAFF. CDR3 nucleotide sequence: TGCAGTGCTAGACTCCCGGGGGGCAACACTGAAGCTTTCTTT.

This chain connects TRBV25-1 to TRBJ1-4; D gene uncertain. The CDR3 is 11 amino acids. Trimming removed 3 bases at V and 8 bases at J, with 4 bases between. Looked up from germline, CDR1 is MGHDK and CDR2 is SYGVNS. CDR3 region: CASSEGEKLFF. The CDR3 region has the DNA TGTGCCAGCAGTGAGGGAGAAAAACTGTTTTTT.

The CDR3 protein is CASSEIGEKLFF. The CDR3 coding sequence is TGTGCCAGCAGTGAAATTGGAGAAAAACTGTTTTTT. J is TRBJ1-4 and V is TRBV25-1, with no clear D. The CDR3 is 12 amino acids. V was clipped by 2 bases and J by 8 bases, with 6 bases between them. Germline V CDR1 and CDR2: MGHDK, SYGVNS.

The chain uses TRBV7-9 and TRBJ1-6, with TRBD1 matching 8 bases. CDR3 length: 15 residues. Trimming cost V 1 base and J 9 bases; bases outside gene matches: 5. The germline V gene encodes CDR1 SEHNR and CDR2 FQNEAQ (reference sequence). DNA for the CDR3: TGTGCCAGCAGCTTAGGAGGACAGGGAACTTCACCCCTCCACTTT. Its translation is CASSLGGQGTSPLHF. Full variable domain (outside the CDR3, taken from reference TRBV7-9 and TRBJ1-6): DTGVSQNPRHKITKRGQNVTFRCDPISEHNRLYWYRQTLGQGPEFLTYFQNEAQLEKSRLLSDRFSAERPKGSFSTLEIQRTEQGDSAMYLCASSLGGQGTSPLHFGNGTRLTVT.

This sequence joins TRBV7-2 and TRBJ2-3; 8 positions agree with TRBD2. From germline, CDR1 is SGHTA and CDR2 FQGNSA. The CDR3 loop spans 14 amino acids. V lost 1 base and J lost 5; bases outside the gene matches: 2. CDR3 in DNA: TGTGCCAGCAGCTTAGGGACTAGCCGAGATACGCAGTATTTT. This gives the protein CASSLGTSRDTQYF.

V is TRBV19 and J is TRBJ1-5, with TRBD1 as a possible D gene (5 bases). There are 16 residues in the CDR3. Trimming removed 1 base at V and 2 bases at J, with 12 bases between. Per germline, CDR1 LNHDA and CDR2 SQIVND (reference sequence). The CDR3 here is CASSIGRGDRNQPQHF. Here the CDR3 DNA reads TGTGCCAGTAGTATAGGAAGAGGGGACCGCAATCAGCCCCAGCATTTT.

V usage is TRBV7-6 and J usage is TRBJ2-3, with no clear D. Per the germline V gene, CDR1 is SGHVS and CDR2 is FNYEAQ. V was cut by 3 bases and J by 2 bases, with 6 bases left in between. This CDR3 is 13 amino acids long. The CDR3 coding sequence is TGTGCCAGCAGCTTCAGAGACACAGATACGCAGTATTTT. Encoded protein: CASSFRDTDTQYF.